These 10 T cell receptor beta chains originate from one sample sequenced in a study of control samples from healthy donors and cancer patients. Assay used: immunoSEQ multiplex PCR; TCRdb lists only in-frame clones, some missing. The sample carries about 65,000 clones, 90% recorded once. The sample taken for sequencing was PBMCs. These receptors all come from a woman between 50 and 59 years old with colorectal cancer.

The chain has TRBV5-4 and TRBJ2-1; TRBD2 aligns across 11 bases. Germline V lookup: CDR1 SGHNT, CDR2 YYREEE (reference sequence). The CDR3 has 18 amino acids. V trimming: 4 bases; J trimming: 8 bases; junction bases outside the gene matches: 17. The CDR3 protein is CASSDSISGGAIDYEQFF. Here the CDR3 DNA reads TGTGCCAGCAGCGATAGTATTAGCGGGGGGGCGATCGACTATGAGCAGTTCTTC. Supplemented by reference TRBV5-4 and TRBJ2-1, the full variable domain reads ETGVTQSPTHLIKTRGQQVTLRCSSQSGHNTVSWYQQALGQGPQFIFQYYREEENGRGNFPPRFSGLQFPNYSSELNVNALELDDSALYLCASSDSISGGAIDYEQFFGPGTRLTVL.

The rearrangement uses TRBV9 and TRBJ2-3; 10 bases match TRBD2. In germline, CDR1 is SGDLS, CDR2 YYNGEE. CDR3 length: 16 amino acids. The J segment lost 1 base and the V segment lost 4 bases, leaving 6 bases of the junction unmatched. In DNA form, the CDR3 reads TGTGCCAGCAGCCTAATAGCGGGGGGCGGCACAGATACGCAGTATTTT. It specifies CASSLIAGGGTDTQYF.

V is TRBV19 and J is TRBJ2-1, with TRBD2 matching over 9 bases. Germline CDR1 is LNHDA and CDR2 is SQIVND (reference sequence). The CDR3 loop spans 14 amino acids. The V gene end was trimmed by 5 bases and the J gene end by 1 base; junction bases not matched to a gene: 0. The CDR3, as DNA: TGTGCCAGTAGTCTAGCGGGATCCTACAATGAGCAGTTCTTC. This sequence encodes CASSLAGSYNEQFF.

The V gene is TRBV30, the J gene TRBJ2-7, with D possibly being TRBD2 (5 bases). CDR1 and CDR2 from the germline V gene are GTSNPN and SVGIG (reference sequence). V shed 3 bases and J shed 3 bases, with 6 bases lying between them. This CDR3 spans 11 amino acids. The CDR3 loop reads CAWRGGYEQYF. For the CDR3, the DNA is TGTGCCTGGAGAGGAGGCTACGAGCAGTACTTC.

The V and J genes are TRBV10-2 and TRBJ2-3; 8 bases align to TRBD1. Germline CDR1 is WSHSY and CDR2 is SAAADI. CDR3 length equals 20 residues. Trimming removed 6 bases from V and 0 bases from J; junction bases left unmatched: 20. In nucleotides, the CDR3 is TGCGCCAGCAGGGGACAGGACTCAAATTTCATTTACCCTAGCACAGATACGCAGTATTTT. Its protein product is CASRGQDSNFIYPSTDTQYF.

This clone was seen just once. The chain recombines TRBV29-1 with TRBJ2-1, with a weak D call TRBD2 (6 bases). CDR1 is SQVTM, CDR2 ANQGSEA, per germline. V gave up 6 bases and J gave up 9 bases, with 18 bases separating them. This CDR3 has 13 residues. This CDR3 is CSVPSEGGVEQFF. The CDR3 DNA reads TGCAGCGTCCCCTCTGAGGGAGGCGTTGAGCAGTTCTTC.

The CDR3 DNA is TGTGCCAGCAGCCCGCGGGTAGGGGGCGTTGAAAAACTGTTTTTT. This codes for CASSPRVGGVEKLFF. The genes are TRBV7-9 and TRBJ1-4; TRBD1 matches 7 bases. V was clipped by 5 bases and J by 7 bases; unmatched bases: 10. The CDR3 runs 15 residues. Germline assignment: CDR1 SEHNR and CDR2 FQNEAQ (reference sequence).

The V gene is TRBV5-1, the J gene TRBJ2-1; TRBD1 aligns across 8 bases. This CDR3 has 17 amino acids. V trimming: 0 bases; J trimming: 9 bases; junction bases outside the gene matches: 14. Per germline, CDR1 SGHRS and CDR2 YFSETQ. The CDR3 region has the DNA TGCGCCAGCAGCTTGGAGGGTAGGGCAGGGGGCTTCGGTGAGCAGTTCTTC. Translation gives CASSLEGRAGGFGEQFF.

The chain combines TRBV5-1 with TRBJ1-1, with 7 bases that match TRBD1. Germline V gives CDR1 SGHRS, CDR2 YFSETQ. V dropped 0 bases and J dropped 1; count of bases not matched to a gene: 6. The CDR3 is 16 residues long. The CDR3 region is CASSLAGGGGNTEAFF. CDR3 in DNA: TGCGCCAGCAGCTTGGCGGGAGGGGGCGGGAACACTGAAGCTTTCTTT.

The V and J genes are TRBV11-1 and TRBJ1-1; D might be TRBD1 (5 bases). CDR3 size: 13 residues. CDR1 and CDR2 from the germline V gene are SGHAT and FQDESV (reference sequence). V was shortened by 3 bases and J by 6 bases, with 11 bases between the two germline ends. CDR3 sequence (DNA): TGTGCCAGCAGCTTCTCAGGGAGCGCTGAAGCTTTCTTT. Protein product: CASSFSGSAEAFF.